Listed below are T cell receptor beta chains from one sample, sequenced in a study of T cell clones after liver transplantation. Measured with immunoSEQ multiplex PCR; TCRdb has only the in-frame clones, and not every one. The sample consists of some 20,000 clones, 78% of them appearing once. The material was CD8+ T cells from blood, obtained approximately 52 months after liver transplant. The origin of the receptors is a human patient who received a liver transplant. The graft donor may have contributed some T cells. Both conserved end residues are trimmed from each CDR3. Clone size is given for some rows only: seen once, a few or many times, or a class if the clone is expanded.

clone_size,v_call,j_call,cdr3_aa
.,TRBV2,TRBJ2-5,ASSEDEAGGRETQY
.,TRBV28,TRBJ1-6,ASSYFWAPDGYSYNSPLH
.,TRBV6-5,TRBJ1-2,ASSSLRQGGNYGYT
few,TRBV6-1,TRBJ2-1,ASSEWDGDNEQF
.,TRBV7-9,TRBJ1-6,ASSLLGETNSPLH
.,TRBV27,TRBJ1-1,ASSLSTFGTEAF
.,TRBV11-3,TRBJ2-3,ASSRRGGAEGDTQY
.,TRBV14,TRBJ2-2,ASSPRNTGELF
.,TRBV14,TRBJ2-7,ASSQAAGALDEQY
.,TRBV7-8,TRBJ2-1,ASSLASSPNNEQF
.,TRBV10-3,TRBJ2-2,AISAREDPNTGELF
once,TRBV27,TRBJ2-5,ASSLGYQETQY
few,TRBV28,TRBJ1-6,ASSLYRGMRGNSPLH
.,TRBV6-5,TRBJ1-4,ASSFATNEKLF
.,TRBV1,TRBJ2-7,TSSQDSGGLSSYEQY
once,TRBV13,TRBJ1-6,ASSSGDERNSPLH
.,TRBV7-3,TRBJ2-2,ASSPGQANTGELF
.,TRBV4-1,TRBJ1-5,ASSQEGGSSNQPQH
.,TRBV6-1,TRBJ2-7,ASSEDPWETYEQY
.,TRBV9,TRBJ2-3,ASSFLGLAGTDTQY
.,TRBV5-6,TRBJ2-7,ASSRAAEWTGIYEQY
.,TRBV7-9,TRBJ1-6,ASSLVDWGQGNSPLH
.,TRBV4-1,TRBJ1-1,ASSRLQGEGTEAF
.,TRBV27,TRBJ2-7,ASSLGQGFGEQY
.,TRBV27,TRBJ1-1,ASRWQGGGTEAF
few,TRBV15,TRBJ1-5,ATSSRGDNQPQH
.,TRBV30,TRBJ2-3,AWSGGGGQADTQY
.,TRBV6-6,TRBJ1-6,ASSYSTGGEPPLH
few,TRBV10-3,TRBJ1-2,AISDPAGEHGYT
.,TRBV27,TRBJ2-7,ASSLSTGTGNEQY
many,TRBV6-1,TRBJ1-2,ASSEASTANYGYT
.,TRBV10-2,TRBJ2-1,ASSEPGQGYNEQF
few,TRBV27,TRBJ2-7,ASSSRDNYEQY
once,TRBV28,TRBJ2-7,ASSNRRIDEQY
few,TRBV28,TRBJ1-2,ASSAGQGYGYT
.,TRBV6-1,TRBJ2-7,ASSEEDRGFIYEQY
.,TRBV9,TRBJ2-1,ASALSYNEQF